These T cell receptor beta chains were read from a single sample in a study of blood T cell repertoires in COVID-19. Assay: immunoSEQ multiplex PCR; the TCRdb copy retains only in-frame clones and omits some. This sample has a few hundred thousand clones, with roughly 86% found just once. The sequenced sample consisted of peripheral blood. The source is a woman in her twenties or thirties with COVID-19, enrolled during active disease. CDR3s include the opening cysteine and the closing phenylalanine or tryptophan. The order of the fields is V gene, J gene, D gene, clone size, CDR3 protein, CDR3 DNA. D genes are given only for firm matches. Clone size is shown for a subset of rows, as once, few, many or a class of expanded clone.

v_gene: TRBV18; j_gene: TRBJ1-5; d_gene: TRBD1; abundance: once; CDR3aa: CASSPQGALQPQHF; CDR3nt: TGTGCCAGCTCACCGCAGGGGGCCCTTCAGCCCCAGCATTTT
v_gene: TRBV11-2; j_gene: TRBJ1-6; d_gene: -; abundance: -; CDR3aa: CASIPGLGNSPLHF; CDR3nt: TGTGCCAGCATCCCCGGACTCGGGAATTCACCCCTCCACTTT
v_gene: TRBV6-5; j_gene: TRBJ2-7; d_gene: -; abundance: -; CDR3aa: CASRTGYEQYF; CDR3nt: TGTGCCAGCAGAACAGGGTACGAGCAGTACTTC
v_gene: TRBV5-1; j_gene: TRBJ1-1; d_gene: -; abundance: -; CDR3aa: CASSFIRDSEAFF; CDR3nt: TGCGCCAGCAGCTTTATTCGGGACTCCGAAGCTTTCTTT
v_gene: TRBV24-1; j_gene: TRBJ2-1; d_gene: TRBD2; abundance: -; CDR3aa: CATSDTPVLAGGFNEQFF; CDR3nt: TGTGCCACCAGTGACACACCAGTTCTAGCGGGGGGGTTCAATGAGCAGTTCTTC
v_gene: TRBV10-1; j_gene: TRBJ1-1; d_gene: TRBD1; abundance: -; CDR3aa: CASSDRDSGTEAFF; CDR3nt: TGCGCCAGCAGTGACCGGGACAGTGGTACTGAAGCTTTCTTT
v_gene: TRBV5-1; j_gene: TRBJ1-6; d_gene: TRBD1; abundance: -; CDR3aa: CASSLGVAGGKDNSPLHF; CDR3nt: TGCGCCAGCAGCTTGGGAGTAGCAGGGGGCAAGGATAATTCACCCCTCCACTTT
v_gene: TRBV19; j_gene: TRBJ1-1; d_gene: -; abundance: -; CDR3aa: CASSNGGTEAFF; CDR3nt: TGTGCCAGTAGTAATGGGGGGACTGAAGCTTTCTTT
v_gene: TRBV2; j_gene: TRBJ2-5; d_gene: TRBD2; abundance: -; CDR3aa: CASFYSPLAGEETQYF; CDR3nt: TGTGCCAGCTTCTACTCCCCCCTAGCGGGGGAAGAGACCCAGTACTTC
v_gene: TRBV2; j_gene: TRBJ2-5; d_gene: TRBD1; abundance: -; CDR3aa: CASRRTGVGKTQYF; CDR3nt: TGTGCCAGCAGACGGACAGGGGTTGGAAAGACCCAGTACTTC
v_gene: TRBV5-1; j_gene: TRBJ1-2; d_gene: -; abundance: -; CDR3aa: CASSPTGTNYGYTF; CDR3nt: TGCGCCAGCAGCCCGACAGGAACTAACTATGGCTACACCTTC
v_gene: TRBV2; j_gene: TRBJ2-5; d_gene: TRBD2; abundance: -; CDR3aa: CASSEALGPGGETQYF; CDR3nt: TGTGCCAGCAGTGAAGCGCTGGGACCCGGGGGGGAGACCCAGTACTTC
v_gene: TRBV27; j_gene: TRBJ2-3; d_gene: -; abundance: -; CDR3aa: CASRHPGLVAGGTQYF; CDR3nt: TGTGCCAGCAGGCATCCGGGACTAGTGGCAGGGGGTACGCAGTATTTT
v_gene: TRBV2; j_gene: TRBJ2-5; d_gene: TRBD2; abundance: -; CDR3aa: CASSRDLSGGSSRETQYF; CDR3nt: TGTGCCAGCAGCAGAGACCTTAGCGGGGGGTCGTCTAGAGAGACCCAGTACTTC
v_gene: TRBV7-9; j_gene: TRBJ2-3; d_gene: -; abundance: -; CDR3aa: CASSLPGTDTQYF; CDR3nt: TGTGCCAGCAGCCTCCCAGGCACAGATACGCAGTATTTT
v_gene: TRBV12-5; j_gene: TRBJ2-7; d_gene: TRBD2; abundance: -; CDR3aa: CASGLASGGVSEQYF; CDR3nt: TGTGCTAGTGGTTTGGCCAGCGGGGGGGTGAGTGAGCAGTACTTC
v_gene: TRBV4-2; j_gene: TRBJ2-3; d_gene: -; abundance: -; CDR3aa: CASSQRSDTQYF; CDR3nt: TGTGCCAGCAGCCAACGGAGCGATACGCAGTATTTT
v_gene: TRBV2; j_gene: TRBJ2-6; d_gene: TRBD1; abundance: many; CDR3aa: CASRTGLSSGANVLTF; CDR3nt: TGTGCCAGCAGGACAGGGTTAAGCTCTGGGGCCAACGTCCTGACTTTC
v_gene: TRBV7-9; j_gene: TRBJ2-3; d_gene: -; abundance: -; CDR3aa: CASSYLGTDTQYF; CDR3nt: TGTGCCAGCAGCTACTTAGGCACAGATACGCAGTATTTT
v_gene: TRBV28; j_gene: TRBJ2-7; d_gene: -; abundance: few; CDR3aa: CASSTAGYEQYF; CDR3nt: TGTGCCAGCTCGACTGCAGGGTACGAGCAGTACTTC
v_gene: TRBV27; j_gene: TRBJ2-7; d_gene: TRBD2; abundance: few; CDR3aa: CASSLSGAHEQYF; CDR3nt: TGTGCCAGCAGTCTCAGCGGGGCCCACGAGCAGTACTTC
v_gene: TRBV29-1; j_gene: TRBJ1-1; d_gene: TRBD1; abundance: -; CDR3aa: CSGQGAGTEAFF; CDR3nt: TGCAGCGGTCAGGGGGCCGGGACTGAAGCTTTCTTT
v_gene: TRBV18; j_gene: TRBJ2-3; d_gene: -; abundance: -; CDR3aa: CASSPPEKADTQYF; CDR3nt: TGTGCCAGCTCACCACCGGAGAAGGCAGATACGCAGTATTTT
v_gene: TRBV3-1/TRBV3-2; j_gene: TRBJ2-1; d_gene: -; abundance: -; CDR3aa: CASSRRAGTPSYNEQFF; CDR3nt: TGTGCCAGCAGCCGGAGAGCCGGGACACCATCCTACAATGAGCAGTTCTTC
v_gene: TRBV7-8; j_gene: TRBJ1-2; d_gene: -; abundance: -; CDR3aa: CASSLEGRANYGYTF; CDR3nt: TGTGCCAGCAGCTTAGAAGGCCGGGCTAACTATGGCTACACCTTC
v_gene: TRBV19; j_gene: TRBJ1-1; d_gene: TRBD1; abundance: few; CDR3aa: CATFTGGATEAFF; CDR3nt: TGTGCCACCTTTACAGGGGGCGCGACTGAAGCTTTCTTT
v_gene: TRBV3-1/TRBV3-2; j_gene: TRBJ1-3; d_gene: TRBD1; abundance: -; CDR3aa: CASSGQGSGNTIYF; CDR3nt: TGTGCCAGCAGTGGACAGGGCTCTGGAAACACCATATATTTT